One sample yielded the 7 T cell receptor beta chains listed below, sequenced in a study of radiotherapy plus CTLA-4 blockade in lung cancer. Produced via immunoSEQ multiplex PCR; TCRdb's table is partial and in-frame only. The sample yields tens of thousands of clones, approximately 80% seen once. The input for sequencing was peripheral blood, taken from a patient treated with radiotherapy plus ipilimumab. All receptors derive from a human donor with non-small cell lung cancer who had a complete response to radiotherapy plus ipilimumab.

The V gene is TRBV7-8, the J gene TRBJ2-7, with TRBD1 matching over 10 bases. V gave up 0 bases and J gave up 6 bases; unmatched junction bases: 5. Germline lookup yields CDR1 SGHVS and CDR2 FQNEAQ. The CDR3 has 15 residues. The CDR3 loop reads CASSLASRTGGEQYF. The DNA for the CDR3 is TGTGCCAGCAGCTTAGCTAGTAGGACAGGGGGCGAGCAGTACTTC.

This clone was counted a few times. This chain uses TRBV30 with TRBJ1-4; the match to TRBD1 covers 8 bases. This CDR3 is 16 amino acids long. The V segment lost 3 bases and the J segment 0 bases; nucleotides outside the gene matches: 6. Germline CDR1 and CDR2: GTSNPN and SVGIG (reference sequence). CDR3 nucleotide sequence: TGTGCCTGGAGCCGGACAGGGTTAGCAACTAATGAAAAACTGTTTTTT. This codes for CAWSRTGLATNEKLFF. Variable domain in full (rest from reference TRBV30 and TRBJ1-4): SQTIHQWPATLVQPVGSPLSLECTVEGTSNPNLYWYRQAAGRGLQLLFYSVGIGQISSEVPQNLSASRPQDRQFILSSKKLLLSDSGFYLCAWSRTGLATNEKLFFGSGTQLSVL.

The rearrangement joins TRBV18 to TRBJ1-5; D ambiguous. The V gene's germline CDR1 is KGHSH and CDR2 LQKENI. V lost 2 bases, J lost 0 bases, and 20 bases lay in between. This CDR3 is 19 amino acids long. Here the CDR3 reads CASSPNFPEGEASNQPQHF. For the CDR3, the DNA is TGTGCCAGCTCACCAAATTTCCCCGAGGGTGAGGCTAGCAATCAGCCCCAGCATTTT.

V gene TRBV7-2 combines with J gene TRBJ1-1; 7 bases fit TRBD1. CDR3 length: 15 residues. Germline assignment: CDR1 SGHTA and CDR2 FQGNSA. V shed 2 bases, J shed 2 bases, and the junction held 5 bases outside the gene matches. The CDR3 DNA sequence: TGTGCCAGCAGCTTAATGGGACAGCTAAACACTGAAGCTTTCTTT. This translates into CASSLMGQLNTEAFF.

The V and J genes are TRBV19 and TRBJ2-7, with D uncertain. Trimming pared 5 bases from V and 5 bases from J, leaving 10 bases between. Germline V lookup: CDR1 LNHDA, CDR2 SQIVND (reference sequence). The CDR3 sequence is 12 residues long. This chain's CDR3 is CASSFDQDEQYF. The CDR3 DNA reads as TGTGCCAGTAGTTTCGACCAAGACGAGCAGTACTTC.

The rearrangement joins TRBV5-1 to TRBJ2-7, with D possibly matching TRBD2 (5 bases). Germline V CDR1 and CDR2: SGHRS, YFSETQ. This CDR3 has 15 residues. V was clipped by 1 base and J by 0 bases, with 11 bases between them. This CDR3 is CASSLYRDSSYEQYF. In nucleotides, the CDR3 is TGCGCCAGCAGCTTGTACCGGGATTCCTCCTACGAGCAGTACTTC. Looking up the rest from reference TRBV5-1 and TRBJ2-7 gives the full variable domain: KAGVTQTPRYLIKTRGQQVTLSCSPISGHRSVSWYQQTPGQGLQFLFEYFSETQRNKGNFPGRFSGRQFSNSRSEMNVSTLELGDSALYLCASSLYRDSSYEQYFGPGTRLTVT.

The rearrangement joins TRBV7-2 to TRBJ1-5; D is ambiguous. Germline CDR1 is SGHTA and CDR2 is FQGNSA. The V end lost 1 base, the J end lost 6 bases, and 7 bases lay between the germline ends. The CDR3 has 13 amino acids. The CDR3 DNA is TGTGCCAGCAGCTTAGAAAGGCGTCAGCCCCAGCATTTT. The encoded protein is CASSLERRQPQHF.